The 22 T cell receptor beta chains presented below share a single source sample, sequenced in a study of tumor-infiltrating lymphocytes in localized non-small cell lung cancer. Some clones are missing from TCRdb's copy, which holds only in-frame ones; the method was immunoSEQ multiplex PCR. This repertoire shows 15,000 to 20,000 clones, 73% found once; its top ten account for about 4.3%. Sequencing used lung tumor tissue. Source of these receptors: a human donor with non-small cell lung cancer.

The chain combines TRBV15 with TRBJ2-5; D call uncertain. V lost 6 bases, J lost 2 bases, and 4 bases lay in between. Germline assignment: CDR1 LNHNV and CDR2 YYDKDF (reference sequence). This CDR3 contains 11 residues. CDR3 bases: TGTGCCACCAGTCTACAAGAGACCCAGTACTTC. Its translation: CATSLQETQYF.

V gene TRBV6-1 combines with J gene TRBJ2-5; 7 nucleotides line up with TRBD1. Germline V gives CDR1 MNHNS, CDR2 SASEGT. J was trimmed by 4 bases and V by 3 bases; bases with no gene match: 8. The CDR3 is 15 residues long. CDR3 region: CASSEPGQQVETQYF. CDR3 DNA sequence: TGTGCCAGCAGTGAGCCGGGACAGCAAGTAGAGACCCAGTACTTC.

This clone was observed once. This rearrangement joins TRBV27 to TRBJ1-2; TRBD1 is a possible D gene (5 bases). Germline CDR1 reads MNHEY; CDR2 reads SMNVEV (reference sequence). With 5 bases removed from V and 8 bases from J, the gap between germline ends came to 21 bases. The length of the CDR3 is 15 residues. The CDR3: CASSTPRDPKGGYTF. The CDR3 DNA follows: TGTGCCAGCAGTACACCCCGGGACCCAAAGGGCGGCTACACCTTC.

This rearrangement joins TRBV5-1 to TRBJ2-7; D remains unclear. In germline, CDR1 is SGHRS, CDR2 YFSETQ. This CDR3 has 16 amino acids. V lost 0 bases to trimming and J lost 3 bases, with 16 bases between them. The DNA of the CDR3 is TGCGCCAGCAGCTTGGCCCTCGGAACAAAAAGCTACGAGCAGTACTTC. Protein sequence: CASSLALGTKSYEQYF.

V usage is TRBV6-6 and J usage is TRBJ2-7; 12 nucleotides align to TRBD2. The CDR3 sequence is 16 residues long. CDR1 is MNHNY, CDR2 SVGAGI, per germline (reference sequence). V trimming: 4 bases; J trimming: 3 bases; junction bases outside the gene matches: 7. CDR3 sequence reads: CASSSWTSGNRYEQYF. CDR3 nucleotides: TGTGCCAGCAGTTCGTGGACTAGCGGGAATCGCTACGAGCAGTACTTC.

A few counts support this clone. The chain is built from TRBV29-1 and TRBJ1-1; D gene unclear. The V gene lost 4 bases and the J gene lost 2 bases, with 11 bases spanning the gap. Germline CDR1 is SQVTM and CDR2 is ANQGSEA. The CDR3 is made up of 13 amino acids. CDR3 sequence: CSVVAVGNTEAFF. The CDR3 nucleotides read TGCAGCGTTGTTGCGGTTGGAAACACTGAAGCTTTCTTT.

The chain has TRBV27 and TRBJ1-2, with a tentative D call TRBD1 (6 bases). This CDR3 has 13 residues. V lost 6 bases and J 7 bases, leaving 15 bases between the germline ends. The germline gives CDR1 MNHEY, CDR2 SMNVEV (reference sequence). The CDR3 region is CASRNTGRGGYTF. DNA of the CDR3: TGTGCCAGCAGAAATACAGGGCGAGGTGGCTACACCTTC.

A single count supports this clone. This chain joins TRBV7-3 and TRBJ2-3, with TRBD2 matching over 8 bases. Per the germline V gene, CDR1 is SGHTA and CDR2 is FQGTGA. The CDR3 spans 13 residues. V lost 4 bases and J lost 6; bases outside the gene matches: 3. This chain's CDR3 is CASSSGLGDTQYF. In DNA form, the CDR3 reads TGTGCCAGCAGCTCGGGACTAGGGGATACGCAGTATTTT.

The V gene is TRBV6-1, the J gene TRBJ2-2; D is possibly TRBD1 or TRBD2 (7 bases each). V lost 10 bases to trimming and J lost 5 bases, with 20 bases between them. The CDR3 spans 15 residues. The germline V gene encodes CDR1 MNHNS and CDR2 SASEGT. CDR3 amino acids: CATRGAAGQTGELFF. As DNA, the CDR3 is TGTGCCACCCGAGGGGCAGCGGGACAGACCGGGGAGCTGTTTTTT.

This clone was found once. The J gene is TRBJ1-2, the V gene TRBV2, with D hard to call. Germline V gene lookup returns CDR1 SNHLY and CDR2 FYNNEI. V lost 4 bases and J lost 5, with 5 bases in between. The CDR3 is 11 residues long. The CDR3 loop reads CASSAGYGYTF. CDR3 in DNA: TGTGCCAGCAGTGCCGGGTATGGCTACACCTTC.

This clone was observed a few times. The chain uses TRBV7-8 and TRBJ2-3; D gene ambiguous. Germline CDR1 is SGHVS and CDR2 is FQNEAQ. Between the trimmed V and J ends, which lost 1 base and 6 bases, there was a span of 5 bases. There are 12 residues in the CDR3. The CDR3 here is CASSLVRDTQYF. CDR3 bases: TGTGCCAGCAGCTTAGTTCGGGATACGCAGTATTTT.

The rearrangement joins TRBV7-3 to TRBJ1-1; D gene ambiguous. CDR3 length: 13 residues. The germline CDR1 and CDR2 sequences are SGHTA and FQGTGA. V dropped 5 bases and J dropped 2 bases, with 9 bases sitting between them. Here the CDR3 reads CASSAQVNTEAFF. In nucleotides, the CDR3 is TGTGCCAGCAGCGCTCAGGTTAACACTGAAGCTTTCTTT.

The CDR3 region is CASRPRTATYGYTF. The CDR3 DNA reads as TGTGCCAGCAGACCCCGGACGGCAACCTATGGCTACACCTTC. The V and J genes are TRBV27 and TRBJ1-2; no clear D gene. This CDR3 spans 14 amino acids. Trimming left V 6 bases short and J 4 bases short, with 15 bases between. CDR1 MNHEY and CDR2 SMNVEV come from the germline V gene (reference sequence).

V and J are TRBV15 and TRBJ1-4; D is perhaps TRBD1 (6 bases). Trimming shortened V by 1 base and J by 7 bases, and 13 bases separated the two germline ends. CDR3 size: 15 residues. Germline-derived CDR1 and CDR2 are LNHNV and YYDKDF (reference sequence). The CDR3 nucleotides read TGTGCCACCAGCAGAGGGGGCAGGGGAAGTGAAAAACTGTTTTTT. Translating it yields CATSRGGRGSEKLFF.

This chain links TRBV7-9 with TRBJ2-7; TRBD1 aligns across 8 bases. V trimming: 2 bases; J trimming: 7 bases; junction bases outside the gene matches: 4. In germline, CDR1 is SEHNR, CDR2 FQNEAQ (reference sequence). The CDR3 runs to 13 residues. CDR3 nucleotides: TGTGCCAGCAGCTTATCAGGGGGCAGTGAGCAGTACTTC. Translated: CASSLSGGSEQYF.

The chain carries TRBV10-3 and TRBJ2-1, with TRBD1 identical over 7 bases. Germline-derived CDR1 and CDR2 are ENHRY and SYGVKD. This CDR3 is built from 13 residues. The ends lost 2 bases at V and 9 bases at J; junction bases unmatched: 4. This chain's CDR3 is CAISEGQVPEQFF. The CDR3 DNA follows: TGTGCCATCAGTGAGGGACAGGTCCCTGAGCAGTTCTTC.

This sequence joins TRBV21-1 and TRBJ1-5; the D call TRBD1 from the table was never checked on the DNA. TRBV21-1 constitutes a pseudogene. The CDR3 is 20 residues long. Here the CDR3 DNA reads TGTGCCAGCAGCAAAGAAAGCGGGGACAGGGCCCAGGTCCACGGGCAGCCCCAGCATTTT. This sequence encodes CASSKESGDRAQVHGQPQHF.

This chain joins TRBV5-4 and TRBJ1-2; TRBD1 matches 12 bases. V shed 0 bases, J shed 7 bases, and the junction held 4 bases outside the gene matches. This CDR3 has 15 residues. CDR1 is SGHNT, CDR2 YYREEE, per germline (reference sequence). The CDR3 DNA follows: TGTGCCAGCAGCTTGGGGGACAGGGGGCAAGGTGGCTACACCTTC. Its protein is CASSLGDRGQGGYTF.

The table lists this clone with a few counts. This rearrangement joins TRBV27 to TRBJ2-7; 7 bases match TRBD1. There are 14 residues in the CDR3. Germline V CDR1 and CDR2: MNHEY, SMNVEV (reference sequence). Trimming cost V 1 base and J 2 bases; bases outside gene matches: 2. CDR3 region: CASSLWTGAYEQYF. For the CDR3, the DNA is TGTGCCAGCAGTTTATGGACAGGAGCCTACGAGCAGTACTTC.

The J gene is TRBJ1-2, the V gene TRBV19, with D unresolved. This CDR3 has 16 amino acids. V lost 3 bases and J 6 bases, leaving 20 bases between the germline ends. In germline, CDR1 is LNHDA, CDR2 SQIVND (reference sequence). The CDR3 region is CASSILADPRVDGYTF. The CDR3 DNA reads TGTGCCAGTAGTATTTTGGCGGACCCCCGGGTGGATGGCTACACCTTC.

The chain uses TRBV10-2 and TRBJ1-5, with 8 bases lining up with TRBD1. Trimming at V came to 9 bases and at J to 4 bases, leaving 8 bases not matched to a gene. CDR3 length equals 14 residues. Germline lookup yields CDR1 WSHSY and CDR2 SAAADI. The CDR3 coding sequence is TGCGCCAGTAGTCCCGGGACAGGAAATCAGCCCCAGCATTTT. It translates to CASSPGTGNQPQHF.

This chain uses TRBV12-5 with TRBJ2-1, with 9 bases lining up with TRBD1. This CDR3 comprises 14 residues. The ends lost 9 bases at V and 4 bases at J; junction bases unmatched: 7. CDR1 is LGHNT, CDR2 FRNRAP, per germline. CDR3 sequence (DNA): TGTGCTAGCGCCACAGGGGGCAATTACAATGAGCAGTTCTTC. Residues: CASATGGNYNEQFF.